This entry features one TCR beta chain sequence. Its antigen is not identified. One or more pre-ART and two or more post-ART PBMC samples were available from each donor. CDR1 is SGHRS, CDR2 YFSETQ, per germline. V lost 0 bases and J lost 11; bases outside the gene matches: 4. This CDR3 is built from 13 residues. The data were taken from a study of long-term antiretroviral therapy in people with HIV. General study results and limits: Narrower CDR3 length ranges marked HIV repertoires relative to controls.

The authors ran the immunoSEQ assay, v3.0, at survey level. Sequencing used immunoSEQ multiplex PCR; TCRdb keeps in-frame clones, though not all of them. The sample lists 15,000 to 20,000 clones; approximately 95% were seen once. This chain connects TRBV5-1 to TRBJ2-7, with TRBD2 identical over 11 bases. This clonotype originated in a man aged 25 to 40 with HIV. The sample was unsorted PBMCs, taken approximately 11 years after starting antiretroviral therapy. In nucleotides, the CDR3 is TGCGCCAGCAGCTTGGGACTAGCGGGGAAGGAGTACTTC. Protein: CASSLGLAGKEYF.